This T cell receptor (beta chain) is drawn from a study of blood T cell repertoires in COVID-19. A note on this clone: The sample contains more than one DNA sequence encoding this CDR3.

The V and J ends lost 0 bases and 6 bases respectively, with 9 bases between them. The CDR3 runs to 13 residues. Germline loops: CDR1 SGHRS, CDR2 YFSETQ. The data were produced by immunoSEQ multiplex PCR, yet TCRdb's version contains in-frame clones alone and is incomplete. In the table there are under 250,000 clones, 75% to 85% of which are singletons. This clonotype was sampled from a woman in her 70s with acute or convalescent COVID-19. The sample consisted of peripheral blood. The rearrangement links TRBV5-1 to TRBJ1-2, with D perhaps TRBD1 (6 bases). CDR3: CASSLGQGNGYTF. The CDR3 nucleotides are TGCGCCAGCAGCTTGGGTCAGGGGAATGGCTACACCTTC.